The sequence of this T cell receptor (beta chain) was determined in a study of cytomegalovirus exposure and HLA in healthy donors. Study outcomes and limitations: The study recorded around 160 TCR beta chains that were cytomegalovirus-associated. Three of the chains that were CMV-associated were confirmed in vitro to be specific for CMV antigens. For most subjects, TCR beta sequences were reported to predict HLA-A and HLA-B alleles with accuracy. An analysis that came later showed most CMV-associated TCR beta chains appearing HLA-restricted.

This clone was observed a few times. The target antigen is unknown. The PCR was carried out with 60 Vbeta primers and 13 Jbeta primers. The protocol was immunoSEQ multiplex PCR, while the TCRdb copy is restricted to in-frame clones and leaves out a portion. The sample consists of 98,000 or so clones, approximately 76% of them appearing once. The clonotype comes from a young woman in good health and CMV-seropositive. The sequenced sample consisted of PBMCs.

The CDR3 region has the DNA TGTGCCAGCAGTTACTCGGGCGGGGCCCAGCATTTT. The encoded protein is CASSYSGGAQHF. The V and J genes are TRBV6-5 and TRBJ1-5, with unresolved D. Germline V lookup: CDR1 MNHEY, CDR2 SVGAGI. CDR3 length equals 12 residues. Trimming shortened V by 0 bases and J by 11 bases, and 8 bases separated the two germline ends.